This TCR beta chain was profiled in a study of OX40 agonist ivuxolimab in advanced cancers. Study details: Prior therapy, whether anti-PD-1, anti-PD-L1 or anti-CTLA-4, was allowed, and less than 45% had some. Partial responses were recorded for three patients, including one with hepatocellular carcinoma and two with cutaneous melanoma. Findings and caveats of the study: Averaging showed that CD8+ T cells had more expanded clones than CD4+ did. Antigen specificity was not determined for the expanded peripheral T cells.

A remark on this clone: The antigen is undetermined. Other DNA sequences within the sample encode an identical CDR3.

Some clones are missing from TCRdb's copy, which holds only in-frame ones; the method was immunoSEQ multiplex PCR. The sample consists of around 62,000 clones, over 70% of them appearing once. V gave up 2 bases and J gave up 7 bases; unmatched junction bases: 5. Germline lookup yields CDR1 MNHEY and CDR2 SMNVEV (reference sequence). The CDR3 contains 15 residues. The source is an adult with an advanced solid tumor such as melanoma, head and neck, liver or kidney cancer. The chain combines TRBV27 with TRBJ2-1; 10 bases are shared with TRBD2. This material consisted of CD4+ or CD8+ T cells sorted from blood, taken in a trial of the OX40 agonist ivuxolimab. The CDR3 coding sequence is TGTGCCAGCAGTTTAGGAGCGGGAGGGCGAAATGAGCAGTTCTTC. It yields the protein CASSLGAGGRNEQFF.